The next 27 T cell receptor beta chains were all read from a single sample in a study of tumor-infiltrating lymphocytes in primary liver carcinoma. From unsorted bulk tissue weighing about 17-30 mg, DNA and RNA were co-extracted. The investigators made TCR beta cDNA from 400 to 550 ng total RNA, using a constant-region primer. For TCR beta, libraries were produced by three nested multiplex PCR rounds using slightly modified ARM-PCR. The opening two PCR rounds, 10 cycles each, paired TRBV1-TRBV30 forward primers with a C-beta reverse primer. TCRdb re-derived calls from the multiplex PCR reads in MiXCR, one entry per CDR3 protein. In the table there are around 190,000 distinct CDR3 sequences, approximately 80% of which are singletons. The source material was tumor tissue from primary liver carcinoma. These receptors all stem from a man aged 35 to 55 with primary liver carcinoma and hepatitis B virus infection.

Remarks on this clonotype: Possible read error: a much larger clone is one base away. This chain links TRBV5-1 with TRBJ2-7; D is unresolved. From germline, CDR1 is SGHRS and CDR2 YFSETQ. The CDR3 covers 14 residues. CDR3 amino acids: CASSRRAQTYEHYF. The CDR3 region has the DNA TGCGCCAGCAGCCGCCGGGCCCAGACCTACGAGCACTACTTC.

The CDR3 protein is CASSQDTAGVNTGELFF. The DNA of the CDR3 is TGCGCCAGCAGCCAAGATACAGCGGGAGTGAACACCGGGGAGCTGTTTTTT. V gene TRBV4-1 combines with J gene TRBJ2-2; 8 bases match TRBD2. Germline V lookup: CDR1 MGHRA, CDR2 YSYEKL. The CDR3 spans 17 residues. The trim removed 0 bases at V and 1 base at J, leaving 4 bases unmatched.

This chain joins TRBV28 and TRBJ2-7; D possibly corresponds to TRBD1 (7 bases). V lost 4 bases to trimming and J lost 9 bases, with 25 bases between them. CDR3 length: 16 amino acids. Germline CDR1 is MDHEN and CDR2 is SYDVKM. The chain's CDR3 is CASSSGQVQRSSGQYF. In DNA, the CDR3 is TGTGCCAGCAGTTCCGGACAGGTCCAGCGGAGTAGCGGGCAGTACTTC.

Details on this clonotype: Here the CDR3 omits its conserved ending phenylalanine or tryptophan, so a read error is the likely source. This chain uses TRBV5-8 with TRBJ1-5; D is perhaps TRBD1 (5 bases). This CDR3 has 18 amino acids. Germline V CDR1 and CDR2: SGHTS, YDEGEE. The CDR3 nucleotides are TGTGCCGGCAGCTTGTTCGGGACGGCCGGCTATAGCAATCAGCCCCAGCATATT. Amino acids: CAGSLFGTAGYSNQPQHI.

Concerning this clonotype: Mismatch with germline at one junction end may stem from a read error. This chain uses TRBV7-3 with TRBJ2-2, with D perhaps TRBD1 or TRBD2 (5 bases each). Germline CDR1 is SGHTA and CDR2 is FQGTGA. CDR3 length: 12 residues. As DNA, the CDR3 is TGTGCCAGCAGCTCGGACACCGGGGAGCAGTTTTTT. Its translation is CASSSDTGEQFF. Combining the CDR3 with reference TRBV7-3 and TRBJ2-2 gives the whole variable domain GAGVSQTPSNKVTEKGKYVELRCDPISGHTALYWYRQSLGQGPEFLIYFQGTGAADDSGLPNDRFFAVRPEGSVSTLKIQRTERGDSAVYLCASSSDTGEQFFGEGSRLTVL.

Details on this clonotype: It may be a read error: a sequence one base away is much more abundant. J is TRBJ2-1 and V is TRBV5-1; 11 bases agree with TRBD2. Germline V lookup: CDR1 SGHRS, CDR2 YFSETQ. The CDR3 extends over 16 amino acids. With V trimmed by 4 bases and J by 6 bases, 9 bases remained unmatched. CDR3 protein: CASSACLAGGINEQFF. CDR3 bases: TGCGCCAGCAGCGCCTGCCTAGCGGGAGGAATCAATGAGCAGTTCTTC.

As for this clonotype: At one end the junction does not follow the germline gene, possibly because of a read error. The chain carries TRBV6-6 and TRBJ2-5; 8 bases line up with TRBD2. The V gene's germline CDR1 is MNHNY and CDR2 SVGAGI (reference sequence). CDR3 length equals 17 residues. The CDR3 sequence: CASRSTSEQTPQETQYF. The CDR3 DNA reads as TGTGCCAGCAGGTCGACTAGCGAGCAAACCCCACAAGAGACTCAGTACTTC.

The sample holds one count of this clonotype. In this CDR3 the conserved last residue, phenylalanine or tryptophan, is missing, so a read error is likely. The V call is TRBV4-3, the J call TRBJ1-1, with D maybe TRBD1 (6 bases). Germline-derived CDR1 and CDR2 are LGHNA and YSLEER. The CDR3 runs 13 residues. CDR3 nucleotide sequence: TGCGCCAGCAGACAAGGGGGGAACACTGAGGCTTTCATT. Its protein is CASRQGGNTEAFI.

The V and J genes are TRBV5-4 and TRBJ2-6; D is ambiguous. CDR1 and CDR2 from the germline V gene are SGHNT and YYREEE (reference sequence). The CDR3 length is 17 residues. The V and J ends lost 4 bases and 0 bases respectively, with 14 bases between them. The CDR3 sequence: CASSPGSSFSGANVLTF. The DNA of the CDR3 is TGTGCCAGCAGCCCTGGGTCTTCCTTCTCTGGGGCCAACGTCCTGACTTTC.

On this clonotype itself: One end of the junction is discordant with germline, which a read error may explain. V and J are TRBV4-3 and TRBJ1-2, with TRBD1 as a possible D gene (5 bases). Germline values: CDR1 LGHNA, CDR2 YSLEER. The CDR3 loop spans 15 amino acids. The DNA of the CDR3 is TGCGCCAGCAGCCAAGATACGCTGGGGCCTCATGGCTACGCCTTC. Amino acids: CASSQDTLGPHGYAF.

This clonotype was found once. One junction end disagrees with the germline gene, perhaps due to a read error. V usage is TRBV28 and J usage is TRBJ1-4, with D tentatively TRBD1 (5 bases). The CDR3 covers 20 residues. Looked up from germline, CDR1 is MDHEN and CDR2 is SYDVKM. CDR3: CASSLLGLVNTGVQNEKPFF. CDR3 coding DNA: TGTGCCAGCAGTTTATTAGGTCTGGTGAATACGGGGGTCCAGAATGAAAAACCGTTTTTT.

This clonotype was found once. This clone may be a read error of a much larger clone one base away. This chain uses TRBV5-1 with TRBJ2-7, with a weak D call TRBD2 (5 bases). Germline loops: CDR1 SGHRS, CDR2 YFSETQ. The CDR3 is 14 amino acids. V was pared by 9 bases and J by 2 bases, with 18 bases between. The CDR3 here is CANSREGQTYEQYF. The CDR3, as DNA: TGCGCCAACAGTCGTGAGGGCCAAACCTACGAGCAGTACTTC.

To note about this clonotype: One end of the junction fails to match germline, which may point to a read error. The chain recombines TRBV24-1 with TRBJ2-7; 9 nucleotides line up with TRBD1. Per germline, CDR1 KGHDR and CDR2 SFDVKD. This CDR3 has 18 residues. The DNA for the CDR3 is TGTACCACCTCGCCCCCGGACAGGGGACCTTCAACAATGTACGAGCAGTATTTC. Its translation: CTTSPPDRGPSTMYEQYF.

With regard to this clonotype: The CDR3 does not close with the conserved phenylalanine or tryptophan, likely indicating a read error. CDR3 region: CATYTTGGTYEQYS. CDR3 DNA: TGTGCCACATACACGACAGGGGGTACCTACGAGCAGTACTCC. The rearrangement uses TRBV10-2 and TRBJ2-7; 9 positions agree with TRBD1. This CDR3 has 14 residues. Germline V gene sequence: CDR1 WSHSY, CDR2 SAAADI.

The V gene is TRBV5-5, the J gene TRBJ2-3, with 8 bases identical to TRBD2. The CDR3 loop spans 16 amino acids. Germline CDR1 is SGHKS and CDR2 is YYEKEE (reference sequence). The CDR3 DNA reads TGTAGCAGCAGCTTGATAGCGGGAAGCGCCACAGATACGCAGTATTTT. This encodes CSSSLIAGSATDTQYF.

The rearrangement links TRBV11-1 to TRBJ2-1; D is possibly TRBD1 (5 bases). Germline V gene lookup returns CDR1 SGHAT and CDR2 FQDESV (reference sequence). Deletions cut 7 bases from V and 5 bases from J, with 18 bases between. This CDR3 spans 15 amino acids. The CDR3 nucleotides read TGTGCCAGCAACTTCCAGGGATCGCCGGACAATGAGCAGTTCTTC. It yields the protein CASNFQGSPDNEQFF.

V gene TRBV5-1 combines with J gene TRBJ1-3; TRBD1 is a possible D gene (5 bases). This CDR3 comprises 15 residues. The V gene's germline CDR1 is SGHRS and CDR2 YFSETQ. V lost 9 bases to trimming and J lost 4 bases, with 20 bases between them. The CDR3 DNA follows: TGCGCCAATATCCAGGCGGGGGGGTACGGAAACACCATATATTTT. Translated, it gives CANIQAGGYGNTIYF.

In the case of this clonotype: Without the conserved terminal phenylalanine or tryptophan, this CDR3 likely stems from a read error. The chain recombines TRBV7-9 with TRBJ2-7; a possible D gene is TRBD1 (6 bases). The CDR3 covers 15 residues. Germline loops: CDR1 SEHNR, CDR2 FQNEAQ (reference sequence). CDR3 nucleotide sequence: TGTGCCAGCAGCTTAGTGACAGGCGGTACCTACGACCAGTACCTC. Translating it yields CASSLVTGGTYDQYL.

A word on this clonotype: Sequence at one end of the junction differs from germline and may be a read error. J is TRBJ2-1 and V is TRBV29-1, with a possible D match to TRBD1 (6 bases). The germline CDR1 and CDR2 sequences are SQVTM and ANQGSEA. The CDR3 runs 12 residues. DNA for the CDR3: TGCAGCATACTACAGGGTTTCGATGATCAGTTCTTC. Translation gives CSILQGFDDQFF.

In the case of this clonotype: Because the CDR3 is missing its conserved closing phenylalanine or tryptophan, this is likely a read error. The DNA is left out, because the CDR3 cannot be placed on it with certainty; the CDR3 is given as TCRdb lists it. The chain is built from TRBV6-1 and TRBJ2-6; TRBD1, the D gene given by the table, was not confirmed from the DNA. The CDR3 has 18 residues if both end residues are counted. Per germline, CDR1 MNHNS and CDR2 SASEGT. The CDR3 region is CASSARQVRFSGANVPTL.

CDR3 residues: CSARDQSGGRNEQFF. The CDR3, as DNA: TGCAGTGCTAGAGATCAGTCAGGGGGTCGGAATGAGCAGTTCTTC. This chain links TRBV20-1 with TRBJ2-1, with TRBD1 identical over 7 bases. This CDR3 is built from 15 residues. Germline values: CDR1 DFQATT, CDR2 SNEGSKA (reference sequence). With 0 bases clipped from V and 7 bases from J, the junction kept 9 bases outside the gene matches.

On this clonotype itself: This likely comes from a read error, as the CDR3 has no conserved phenylalanine or tryptophan at its end. The rearrangement joins TRBV5-1 to TRBJ1-1, with D perhaps TRBD1 (5 bases). The germline V gene has CDR1 SGHRS and CDR2 YFSETQ. This CDR3 is 15 amino acids long. CDR3 loop: CASILAGGARTEAFV. CDR3 nucleotide sequence: TGCGCCAGCATCTTGGCCGGAGGGGCAAGGACTGAAGCTTTCGTT.

Concerning this clonotype itself: A much larger clonotype is one base distant, so this may be a read error. Without the conserved terminal phenylalanine or tryptophan, this CDR3 likely stems from a read error. This chain links TRBV28 with TRBJ1-2, with a possible D match to TRBD1 (6 bases). This CDR3 has 14 residues. Between the trimmed V and J ends, which lost 3 bases and 1 base, there was a span of 9 bases. Germline CDR1 is MDHEN and CDR2 is SYDVKM. CDR3 coding DNA: TGTGCCAGCAGTTTGGGGGCGGGTAACTATGGCTACACCATC. The encoded protein is CASSLGAGNYGYTI.

V and J are TRBV7-8 and TRBJ2-7; TRBD2 agrees at 7 bases. Germline V gives CDR1 SGHVS, CDR2 FQNEAQ. This CDR3 spans 17 amino acids. The ends lost 6 bases at V and 6 bases at J; junction bases unmatched: 20. CDR3 sequence: CASRLKVGTTVTLEQYF. In DNA form, the CDR3 reads TGTGCCAGCAGGCTGAAGGTAGGGACTACAGTTACCCTCGAGCAGTACTTC. Full variable domain (missing parts from reference TRBV7-8 and TRBJ2-7): GAGVSQSPRYKVAKRGQDVALRCDPISGHVSLFWYQQALGQGPEFLTYFQNEAQLDKSGLPSDRFFAERPEGSVSTLKIQRTQQEDSAVYLCASRLKVGTTVTLEQYFGPGTRLTVT.

A note on this clonotype: Lacking the conserved final phenylalanine or tryptophan, this CDR3 likely reflects a read error. Because the CDR3's place on the DNA is in doubt, the DNA is left out and the CDR3 is given as listed by TCRdb. V and J are TRBV6-5 and TRBJ1-4; the table's TRBD1 call for D was not verified on the DNA. Germline V gene sequence: CDR1 MNHEY, CDR2 SVGAGI. The CDR3 region is 16 residues in length, termini included. The CDR3 protein is CASSYSSGTSNEKLYY.

This clonotype was found a few times. The junction shows a germline mismatch at one end, possibly a read error. The V call is TRBV14, the J call TRBJ2-1; D might be TRBD2 (5 bases). CDR3 size: 16 residues. Germline V gene data show CDR1 as SGHDN and CDR2 as FVKESK. The CDR3 is CASSGVSGWVNNEQFF. The DNA for the CDR3 is TGTGCCAGCAGTGGCGTATCGGGATGGGTAAACAATGAACAGTTCTTC.

A word on this clonotype: The junction shows a germline mismatch at one end, possibly a read error. The V and J genes are TRBV29-1 and TRBJ2-7, with D possibly being TRBD1 or TRBD2 (5 bases each). Germline CDR1 SQVTM, CDR2 ANQGSEA. The CDR3 has 12 amino acids. In nucleotides, the CDR3 is TGCAGCGTGTACTCAGGGAGCTACGACCAGTACTTC. Its protein product is CSVYSGSYDQYF.